This note documents a single T cell receptor (beta chain) sequence. Its target is not known. The sample originates from a study of T cell repertoires in cytomegalovirus infection. At the level of the study: The authors relied on CMV epitopes, both recently identified HLA-C-restricted and well-studied HLA-B-restricted. The public TCR beta signatures pointed to both CMV infection and matching HLA type.

Overall study findings and caveats: The study identified carriers of CMV plus the relevant HLA from cumulative public TCR beta family frequency.

TCRdb analysed the reads with MiXCR anew, one entry per CDR3 protein. This sample has hundreds of thousands of distinct CDR3 sequences; about 42% occur once, and the top ten carry approximately 40%. This specimen was cultured PBMCs, taken from culture after CMV antigen stimulation. The clonotype originates from a human donor in good health (CMV status not recorded). Some clones in this sample may be carry-over from other donors' samples.

Here the CDR3 reads CASSIWDRGNTIYF. The CDR3 region has the DNA TGTGCCAGCAGTATATGGGACCGTGGAAACACCATATATTTT. The rearrangement links TRBV6-6 to TRBJ1-3; maybe TRBD1 (5 bases). The V gene's germline CDR1 is MNHNY and CDR2 SVGAGI (reference sequence). V was clipped by 5 bases and J by 3 bases, with 11 bases between them. The CDR3 consists of 14 residues.